The clone carrying this T cell receptor beta chain showed up just a few times. Its cognate antigen is unknown. The entry originates in a study of T-cell memory formation after mild COVID-19. For the study at large: There were largely donor-specific TCR clusters.

Constant-segment primers served in 5'RACE that generated TCR alpha and TCR beta cDNA libraries bearing sample barcodes and UMIs. TCRdb fed the 5' RACE reads into MiXCR, producing one record per CDR3 protein. In the table there are about 540,000 distinct CDR3 sequences, around 21% of which are singletons. There are 15 residues in the CDR3. Germline V gene data show CDR1 as ENHRY and CDR2 as SYGVKD. Trimming pared 6 bases from V and 5 bases from J, leaving 16 bases between. Whole-study results and caveats: Those CD4+ clones that contracted were mainly in CM and EM (CD8+ ones in EMRA). Some clones that responded were present in memory (sampled pre-infection), which suggests cross-reactive memory joined.

This clonotype was sampled from an adult woman who had mild COVID-19 (a few samples of this study predate the infection). Cell type and time point are not known. The specimen sequenced was PBMCs or a T cell subset sorted from them (not recorded which). V is TRBV10-3 and J is TRBJ1-4; a possible D gene is TRBD1 (5 bases). The chain's CDR3 is CAISQLVAGNEKLFF. The CDR3 DNA reads as TGTGCCATCAGCCAACTGGTCGCAGGGAATGAAAAACTGTTTTTT.